The next 16 T cell receptor beta chains were all read from a single sample in a study of cytomegalovirus exposure and HLA in healthy donors. The PCR used 60 Vbeta and 13 Jbeta primers. Clones were read by immunoSEQ multiplex PCR, and TCRdb kept only the in-frame ones, dropping some. The data contain 90,000 or so clones, about 80% of them seen just once; the ten biggest clones take up 20% to 25%. Sequencing was carried out using PBMCs. Receptor source: a woman between 45 and 60 years old in good health and CMV-seropositive.

The chain has TRBV5-4 and TRBJ2-5; D unclear. Trimming took off 4 bases at V and 4 bases at J, with 14 bases between the two ends. Germline V gives CDR1 SGHNT, CDR2 YYREEE (reference sequence). CDR3 length: 14 amino acids. The CDR3 nucleotides are TGTGCCAGCAGCGTCGAAGCTTTCGGAGAGACCCAGTACTTC. It translates to CASSVEAFGETQYF.

This chain joins TRBV5-5 and TRBJ2-2; perhaps TRBD2 as D (6 bases). The CDR3 has 12 amino acids. Trimming stripped 0 bases from V and 13 bases from J, with 10 bases between. CDR1 is SGHKS and CDR2 is YYEKEE in the germline V gene (reference sequence). The CDR3 coding sequence is TGTGCCAGCAGCTTGGTGGAGGGGCGGCTGTTTTTT. Translated, it gives CASSLVEGRLFF.

The V and J genes are TRBV23-1 and TRBJ1-6; perhaps TRBD1 as D (5 bases). TRBV23-1 is known as an ORF, though its function is uncertain. This CDR3 has 12 amino acids. V was clipped by 11 bases and J by 5 bases, with 10 bases between them. The CDR3 protein is CARQGNNSPLHF. CDR3 bases: TGCGCCCGCCAGGGAAATAATTCACCCCTCCACTTT.

The chain has TRBV5-4 and TRBJ2-3; 10 bases fit TRBD2. J gave up 3 bases and V 6 bases, and 4 bases lay outside the gene matches. The CDR3 loop spans 14 amino acids. Germline V CDR1 and CDR2: SGHNT, YYREEE (reference sequence). CDR3 amino acids: CASMSGRVTDTQYF. As DNA, the CDR3 is TGTGCCAGCATGAGCGGGAGGGTAACAGATACGCAGTATTTT. Combining the CDR3 with reference TRBV5-4 and TRBJ2-3 gives the whole variable domain ETGVTQSPTHLIKTRGQQVTLRCSSQSGHNTVSWYQQALGQGPQFIFQYYREEENGRGNFPPRFSGLQFPNYSSELNVNALELDDSALYLCASMSGRVTDTQYFGPGTRLTVL.

This chain links TRBV11-2 with TRBJ2-2; 11 bases match TRBD2. Germline V CDR1 and CDR2: SGHAT, FQNNGV. The CDR3 runs 17 residues. V shed 4 bases, J shed 4 bases, and the junction held 8 bases outside the gene matches. The CDR3 DNA reads TGTGCCAGCAGCTCGTTTACTAGCGGGGGCCCCACCGGGGAGCTGTTTTTT. It is translated as CASSSFTSGGPTGELFF.

V gene TRBV9 combines with J gene TRBJ1-5; perhaps TRBD1 as D (6 bases). The CDR3 totals 15 residues. V was cut by 3 bases and J by 0 bases, with 10 bases left in between. Germline V gives CDR1 SGDLS, CDR2 YYNGEE. CDR3 DNA: TGTGCCAGCAGCGCACAGGGTTATAGCAATCAGCCCCAGCATTTT. This codes for CASSAQGYSNQPQHF.

The chain joins TRBV6-5 to TRBJ2-3, with D tentatively TRBD2 (6 bases). Deletions cut 0 bases from V and 0 bases from J, with 10 bases between. This CDR3 has 16 amino acids. Germline-derived CDR1 and CDR2 are MNHEY and SVGAGI. The CDR3 protein is CASSYSASGSTDTQYF. CDR3 nucleotides: TGTGCCAGCAGTTACTCCGCAAGCGGGAGCACAGATACGCAGTATTTT.

This chain joins TRBV5-1 and TRBJ2-1, with a weak D call TRBD1 (5 bases). This CDR3 comprises 16 residues. Germline V CDR1 and CDR2: SGHRS, YFSETQ. Trimming pared 7 bases from V and 0 bases from J, leaving 17 bases between. The chain's CDR3 is CASGQPAGPSYNEQFF. In DNA form, the CDR3 reads TGCGCCAGCGGCCAACCCGCAGGGCCCTCCTACAATGAGCAGTTCTTC.

The chain combines TRBV7-3 with TRBJ2-3; TRBD1 aligns across 7 bases. The CDR3 contains 14 residues. V was pared by 5 bases and J by 0 bases, with 2 bases of the junction left unmatched. Germline-derived CDR1 and CDR2 are SGHTA and FQGTGA. CDR3: CASSPDRSTDTQYF. For the CDR3, the DNA is TGTGCCAGCAGCCCGGACAGGAGCACAGATACGCAGTATTTT.

CDR3: CASSPTATGSGNTIYF. In nucleotides, the CDR3 is TGTGCCAGCAGCCCAACAGCGACAGGGAGTGGAAACACCATATATTTT. This sequence joins TRBV9 and TRBJ1-3; 7 positions agree with TRBD1. CDR1 and CDR2 from the germline V gene are SGDLS and YYNGEE. CDR3 length equals 16 residues. V lost 4 bases to trimming and J lost 3 bases; unmatched junction nucleotides: 10.

The V and J genes are TRBV19 and TRBJ1-1; TRBD1 might be the D (5 bases). V shed 10 bases and J shed 3 bases, with 15 bases lying between them. Germline loops: CDR1 LNHDA, CDR2 SQIVND (reference sequence). This CDR3 comprises 13 residues. The DNA of the CDR3 is TGTGCCACCCAGGTGGGGGGGTACACTGAAGCTTTCTTT. Its translation: CATQVGGYTEAFF.

The chain links TRBV6-1 to TRBJ1-1; possibly TRBD1 for D (5 bases). CDR3 size: 13 residues. The germline V gene encodes CDR1 MNHNS and CDR2 SASEGT. Trimming cost V 1 base and J 5 bases, with 8 bases left between them. The CDR3: CASSEGAGTEAFF. For the CDR3, the DNA is TGTGCCAGCAGTGAAGGGGCAGGGACTGAAGCTTTCTTT.

The chain combines TRBV6-5 with TRBJ1-1; a possible D gene is TRBD1 (5 bases). Trimming took 5 bases from V and 1 from J, leaving 11 bases between them. The CDR3 contains 14 residues. The germline V gene encodes CDR1 MNHEY and CDR2 SVGAGI. The CDR3 sequence: CASSLSRENTEAFF. The CDR3 coding sequence is TGTGCCAGCAGTCTTTCCAGGGAGAACACTGAAGCTTTCTTT.

CDR3 region: CASIKDRRTDTQYF. The DNA of the CDR3 is TGTGCCAGCATTAAGGACAGGCGGACAGATACGCAGTATTTT. The rearrangement uses TRBV6-5 and TRBJ2-3; 7 nucleotides agree with TRBD1. Germline lookup yields CDR1 MNHEY and CDR2 SVGAGI. There are 14 residues in the CDR3. Losses at the gene ends were 7 bases for V and 3 bases for J; bases not matched to a gene: 7.

This CDR3 reads CASRTVETEYNEQFF. CDR3 sequence (DNA): TGTGCCAGTAGAACCGTTGAGACGGAGTACAATGAGCAGTTCTTC. This chain connects TRBV19 to TRBJ2-1; D gene unclear. Trimming stripped 6 bases from V and 4 bases from J, with 16 bases between. This CDR3 is 15 amino acids long. Germline V CDR1 and CDR2: LNHDA, SQIVND (reference sequence).

The V and J genes are TRBV6-6 and TRBJ1-5, with 7 bases lining up with TRBD1. The junction had 5 bases not matched to a gene; V was cut back by 2 bases and J by 4 bases. Germline V CDR1 and CDR2: MNHNY, SVGAGI (reference sequence). This CDR3 has 15 amino acids. The CDR3 DNA reads as TGTGCCAGCAGTTACCCGACAGGGCGGAATCAGCCCCAGCATTTT. Residues: CASSYPTGRNQPQHF.